The 30 T cell receptor beta chains presented below share a single source sample, sequenced in a study of T cell responses to AZD1222 COVID-19 vaccine. Measured with immunoSEQ multiplex PCR; TCRdb has only the in-frame clones, and not every one. The sample consists of roughly 51,000 clones, approximately 86% of them appearing once. Sequencing used peripheral blood, obtained 28 days after the second AZD1222 dose. All receptors come from an adult who received the AZD1222 COVID-19 vaccine.

The V call is TRBV18, the J call TRBJ1-2; 10 positions match TRBD1. Germline V gene sequence: CDR1 KGHSH, CDR2 LQKENI. CDR3 length: 16 amino acids. V was pared by 3 bases and J by 5 bases, with 9 bases of the junction left unmatched. The CDR3 loop is CASSPETGGPLYGYTF. Here the CDR3 DNA reads TGTGCCAGCTCACCCGAGACAGGGGGCCCTCTTTATGGCTACACCTTC. Drawing the rest from reference TRBV18 and TRBJ1-2, the complete variable domain is NAGVMQNPRHLVRRRGQEARLRCSPMKGHSHVYWYRQLPEEGLKFMVYLQKENIIDESGMPKERFSAEFPKEGPSILRIQQVVRGDSAAYFCASSPETGGPLYGYTFGSGTRLTVV.

This clone was counted a single time. The rearrangement uses TRBV6-1 and TRBJ2-2; a weak D match, TRBD1 (5 bases). The germline V and J ends were trimmed by 4 bases and 6 bases, with 18 bases remaining between them. The CDR3 sequence is 16 residues long. The germline V gene encodes CDR1 MNHNS and CDR2 SASEGT. The CDR3 DNA follows: TGTGCCAGCAGTGTACAGGTTTCTCGCGGTGCCGGGGAGCTGTTTTTT. It is translated as CASSVQVSRGAGELFF.

The rearrangement joins TRBV2 to TRBJ2-7; D perhaps matches TRBD1 (6 bases). CDR1 is SNHLY and CDR2 is FYNNEI in the germline V gene. V lost 5 bases and J lost 3, with 14 bases in between. The CDR3 runs 14 residues. The CDR3 reads CASSSQGSDYEQYF. The CDR3 nucleotides read TGTGCCAGCAGTTCCCAGGGGTCGGACTACGAGCAGTACTTC.

V is TRBV19 and J is TRBJ1-2; weak D call: TRBD1 (5 bases). CDR1 is LNHDA, CDR2 SQIVND, per germline (reference sequence). V gave up 5 bases and J gave up 4 bases, with 11 bases separating them. The CDR3 extends over 13 amino acids. The DNA of the CDR3 is TGTGCCAGTAGTTGGGACGGACGCTATGGCTACACCTTC. Its protein product is CASSWDGRYGYTF.

The chain links TRBV29-1 to TRBJ2-3, with D perhaps matching TRBD2 (6 bases). Germline CDR1 is SQVTM and CDR2 is ANQGSEA. Trimming removed 3 bases at V and 15 bases at J, with 10 bases between. The CDR3 is 9 amino acids. CDR3 protein: CSVDTSYYF. The CDR3 DNA sequence: TGCAGCGTTGACACTAGCTATTATTTT.

The chain is built from TRBV19 and TRBJ2-3, with D possibly TRBD2 on 8 matching bases. CDR1 and CDR2 from the germline V gene are LNHDA and SQIVND (reference sequence). The V end lost 5 bases, the J end lost 6 bases, and 21 bases lay between the germline ends. The CDR3 totals 16 residues. CDR3 loop: CASSLKAGAGGDTQYF. Here the CDR3 DNA reads TGTGCCAGTAGTTTGAAAGCGGGAGCAGGGGGGGATACGCAGTATTTT.

V and J are TRBV28 and TRBJ2-4, with D perhaps matching TRBD1 or TRBD2 (5 bases each). Germline lookup yields CDR1 MDHEN and CDR2 SYDVKM. This CDR3 has 16 amino acids. Trimming stripped 3 bases from V and 8 bases from J, with 20 bases between. The CDR3 sequence is CASSLAGTTFWDIQYF. In nucleotides, the CDR3 is TGTGCCAGCAGTTTGGCCGGGACCACATTCTGGGACATTCAGTACTTC. Full variable domain (remainder filled in from reference TRBV28 and TRBJ2-4): DVKVTQSSRYLVKRTGEKVFLECVQDMDHENMFWYRQDPGLGLRLIYFSYDVKMKEKGDIPEGYSVSREKKERFSLILESASTNQTSMYLCASSLAGTTFWDIQYFGAGTRLSVL.

The chain recombines TRBV11-2 with TRBJ2-7; no definite D call. CDR3 length: 12 residues. In germline, CDR1 is SGHAT, CDR2 FQNNGV. V was cut by 1 base and J by 2 bases, with 3 bases left in between. For the CDR3, the DNA is TGTGCCAGCAGCTTAGGAACCTACGAGCAGTACTTC. Translation: CASSLGTYEQYF.

The chain couples TRBV6-2 or TRBV6-3 to TRBJ2-3; 9 bases fit TRBD1. CDR1 is MNHEY and CDR2 is SVGEGT in the germline V gene. The CDR3 totals 14 residues. The V segment lost 5 bases and the J segment 6 bases; nucleotides outside the gene matches: 6. The CDR3, as DNA: TGTGCCAGCAGTCGGACAGGGGATAAGGATACGCAGTATTTT. Translation gives CASSRTGDKDTQYF.

The V and J genes are TRBV7-2 and TRBJ2-3; the match to TRBD2 covers 7 bases. Germline V lookup: CDR1 SGHTA, CDR2 FQGNSA. V gave up 5 bases and J gave up 15 bases; unmatched junction bases: 14. The CDR3 runs to 13 residues. CDR3 nucleotides: TGTGCCAGCAGCCCACCTTGGGCGGGAGAGGGTTATTTT. Its translation: CASSPPWAGEGYF.

The V and J genes are TRBV28 and TRBJ2-7; D gene uncertain. CDR3 length: 13 residues. Trimming took 7 bases from V and 5 from J, leaving 15 bases between them. Germline-derived CDR1 and CDR2 are MDHEN and SYDVKM. CDR3 amino acids: CASTTRVSHEQYF. The CDR3 DNA reads as TGTGCCAGCACCACCCGGGTGAGTCACGAGCAGTACTTC. Supplemented by reference TRBV28 and TRBJ2-7, the full variable domain reads DVKVTQSSRYLVKRTGEKVFLECVQDMDHENMFWYRQDPGLGLRLIYFSYDVKMKEKGDIPEGYSVSREKKERFSLILESASTNQTSMYLCASTTRVSHEQYFGPGTRLTVT.

This chain links TRBV29-1 with TRBJ2-3, with 7 bases lining up with TRBD2. CDR1 and CDR2 from the germline V gene are SQVTM and ANQGSEA. This CDR3 has 15 amino acids. V gave up 2 bases and J gave up 3 bases; unmatched junction bases: 8. CDR3 DNA: TGCAGCGTTGAATTGTGGGGGGAGGGGACAGATACGCAGTATTTT. As protein: CSVELWGEGTDTQYF.

The chain links TRBV7-2 to TRBJ2-3; TRBD1 or TRBD2 may be the D gene (7 bases each). V gave up 5 bases and J gave up 2 bases, with 14 bases separating them. This CDR3 has 15 amino acids. Germline V gene lookup returns CDR1 SGHTA and CDR2 FQGNSA. The DNA for the CDR3 is TGTGCCAGCAGCAAGCGGGACAGTTACACAGATACGCAGTATTTT. As protein: CASSKRDSYTDTQYF.

The rearrangement links TRBV11-2 to TRBJ2-1; D possibly corresponds to TRBD2 (5 bases). The CDR3 totals 15 residues. From germline, CDR1 is SGHAT and CDR2 FQNNGV. Trimming shortened V by 4 bases and J by 1 base, and 11 bases separated the two germline ends. The CDR3, as DNA: TGTGCCAGCAGCTCGGACGGGGTGTCCTACAATGAGCAGTTCTTC. This translates into CASSSDGVSYNEQFF.

This chain connects TRBV5-1 to TRBJ2-2; 7 bases line up with TRBD1. The CDR3 contains 15 residues. V lost 0 bases to trimming and J lost 4 bases; unmatched junction nucleotides: 3. Germline V gene data show CDR1 as SGHRS and CDR2 as YFSETQ. DNA of the CDR3: TGCGCCAGCAGCTTGGGACAGGGTAGCACCGGGGAGCTGTTTTTT. As protein: CASSLGQGSTGELFF. The full variable domain, in which reference TRBV5-1 and TRBJ2-2 provide the parts outside the CDR3, is KAGVTQTPRYLIKTRGQQVTLSCSPISGHRSVSWYQQTPGQGLQFLFEYFSETQRNKGNFPGRFSGRQFSNSRSEMNVSTLELGDSALYLCASSLGQGSTGELFFGEGSRLTVL.

The chain is built from TRBV30 and TRBJ2-7; a weak D match, TRBD2 (7 bases). Trimming removed 4 bases at V and 5 bases at J, with 21 bases between. Looked up from germline, CDR1 is GTSNPN and CDR2 is SVGIG (reference sequence). This CDR3 is 15 amino acids long. In DNA form, the CDR3 reads TGTGCCTGGATTCCACTCGGGGGGCGATTTAACGAGCAGTACTTC. Amino acids: CAWIPLGGRFNEQYF.

The chain carries TRBV4-2 and TRBJ2-1, with TRBD2 matching over 9 bases. Looked up from germline, CDR1 is LGHNA and CDR2 is YNFKEQ. The CDR3 sequence is 16 residues long. V lost 5 bases and J lost 4; bases outside the gene matches: 9. CDR3 in amino acids: CASSSRLAAEYNEQFF. The CDR3 bases are TGTGCCAGCAGCTCCCGACTAGCGGCTGAATACAATGAGCAGTTCTTC.

The rearrangement links TRBV28 to TRBJ2-5; 16 bases line up with TRBD2. Germline CDR1 and CDR2: MDHEN and SYDVKM. The CDR3 totals 20 residues. V lost 6 bases to trimming and J lost 7 bases; unmatched junction nucleotides: 20. The CDR3 spells CASSPGQGAGLAGGGTTQYF. CDR3 in DNA: TGTGCCAGCAGCCCGGGACAGGGAGCGGGACTAGCGGGAGGGGGGACGACCCAGTACTTC.

The rearrangement uses TRBV19 and TRBJ1-6; tentative D call: TRBD1 (5 bases). V shed 5 bases and J shed 7 bases, with 9 bases lying between them. The CDR3 has 13 amino acids. Germline CDR1 LNHDA, CDR2 SQIVND (reference sequence). In DNA, the CDR3 is TGTGCCAGTAGTTCGACAGCAAATTCACCCCTCCACTTT. Translated, it gives CASSSTANSPLHF.

The chain links TRBV3-1 (or the pseudogene TRBV3-2) to TRBJ2-1; 9 positions agree with TRBD2. Trimming cost V 0 bases and J 2 bases; bases outside gene matches: 11. This CDR3 is built from 19 residues. CDR1 and CDR2 (germline): LGHDT, YNNKEL (reference sequence). DNA for the CDR3: TGTGCCAGCAGCCAAGAACCTAGTGGGCTAGCGGGGCCCTACAATGAGCAGTTCTTC. This encodes CASSQEPSGLAGPYNEQFF.

The V gene is TRBV18, the J gene TRBJ2-6, with 7 bases matching TRBD1. Trimming at V came to 2 bases and at J to 0 bases, leaving 10 bases not matched to a gene. The CDR3 runs to 19 residues. Per the germline V gene, CDR1 is KGHSH and CDR2 is LQKENI. The CDR3 nucleotides are TGTGCCAGCTCACCATACTTGGACAGGACCAACTCTGGGGCCAACGTCCTGACTTTC. It yields the protein CASSPYLDRTNSGANVLTF.

The chain recombines TRBV5-5 with TRBJ1-5; D is uncertain. The V and J ends lost 1 base and 2 bases respectively, with 10 bases between them. Germline CDR1 and CDR2: SGHKS and YYEKEE (reference sequence). The CDR3 extends over 15 amino acids. CDR3 sequence (DNA): TGTGCCAGCAGCTTGTTCAGCGGGGGCAATCAGCCCCAGCATTTT. Protein: CASSLFSGGNQPQHF.

The chain joins TRBV9 to TRBJ2-1, with D possibly TRBD2 on 5 matching bases. The CDR3 contains 17 residues. Trimming pared 0 bases from V and 0 bases from J, leaving 13 bases between. CDR1 is SGDLS, CDR2 YYNGEE, per germline. The CDR3: CASSVESGSSSYNEQFF. CDR3 sequence (DNA): TGTGCCAGCAGCGTAGAGAGCGGTTCAAGCTCCTACAATGAGCAGTTCTTC. Full variable domain (missing parts from reference TRBV9 and TRBJ2-1): DSGVTQTPKHLITATGQRVTLRCSPRSGDLSVYWYQQSLDQGLQFLIQYYNGEERAKGNILERFSAQQFPDLHSELNLSSLELGDSALYFCASSVESGSSSYNEQFFGPGTRLTVL.

The rearrangement links TRBV13 to TRBJ2-3, with 8 bases lining up with TRBD2. V trimming: 5 bases; J trimming: 4 bases; junction bases outside the gene matches: 2. The CDR3 sequence is 13 residues long. CDR1 is PRHDT and CDR2 is FYEKMQ in the germline V gene (reference sequence). The CDR3 DNA sequence: TGTGCCAGCAGCCCAGCGGGGGCAGATACGCAGTATTTT. It codes for CASSPAGADTQYF.

The chain links TRBV30 to TRBJ1-1; no definite D call. V was trimmed by 0 bases and J by 1 base, leaving 6 bases between them. The germline gives CDR1 GTSNPN, CDR2 SVGIG (reference sequence). CDR3 length: 13 residues. The CDR3 protein is CAWSVLGNTEAFF. Here the CDR3 DNA reads TGTGCCTGGAGTGTACTAGGGAACACTGAAGCTTTCTTT. Full variable domain (missing parts from reference TRBV30 and TRBJ1-1): SQTIHQWPATLVQPVGSPLSLECTVEGTSNPNLYWYRQAAGRGLQLLFYSVGIGQISSEVPQNLSASRPQDRQFILSSKKLLLSDSGFYLCAWSVLGNTEAFFGQGTRLTVV.

The V gene is TRBV27, the J gene TRBJ2-1; D is unclear. Deletions cut 3 bases from V and 7 bases from J, with 10 bases between. The CDR3 spans 13 residues. Germline V gives CDR1 MNHEY, CDR2 SMNVEV (reference sequence). The CDR3 DNA is TGTGCCAGCAGTTTCTTAGGGAATAATGAGCAGTTCTTC. Translating gives CASSFLGNNEQFF.

V and J are TRBV28 and TRBJ1-2; the D gene is possibly TRBD1 (5 bases). Trimming cost V 3 bases and J 4 bases, with 6 bases left between them. This CDR3 comprises 12 residues. Germline V gives CDR1 MDHEN, CDR2 SYDVKM. The DNA for the CDR3 is TGTGCCAGCAGTTTTCAGGGCTATGGCTACACCTTC. Amino acids: CASSFQGYGYTF.

V and J are TRBV5-1 and TRBJ1-5; D is possibly TRBD1 (5 bases). This CDR3 comprises 13 residues. The V gene's germline CDR1 is SGHRS and CDR2 YFSETQ. Deletions cut 2 bases from V and 6 bases from J, with 9 bases between. CDR3 nucleotide sequence: TGCGCCAGCAGCTTAATGGGGGGTCAGCCCCAGCATTTT. Amino acid sequence: CASSLMGGQPQHF. Filled out from reference TRBV5-1 and TRBJ1-5, the complete variable domain reads KAGVTQTPRYLIKTRGQQVTLSCSPISGHRSVSWYQQTPGQGLQFLFEYFSETQRNKGNFPGRFSGRQFSNSRSEMNVSTLELGDSALYLCASSLMGGQPQHFGDGTRLSIL.

The V and J genes are TRBV2 and TRBJ2-3, with a possible D match to TRBD2 (5 bases). The CDR3 consists of 16 residues. Germline V gene sequence: CDR1 SNHLY, CDR2 FYNNEI. Trimming took 6 bases from V and 3 from J, leaving 19 bases between them. CDR3 sequence (DNA): TGTGCCAGCAGGGCCCCTGGGTCCGGCGGGACAGATACGCAGTATTTT. It is translated as CASRAPGSGGTDTQYF.

The chain uses TRBV23-1 and TRBJ2-2, with D maybe TRBD2 (5 bases). TRBV23-1 falls under the ORF class, with uncertain function. Trimming stripped 0 bases from V and 5 bases from J, with 13 bases between. The CDR3 runs 16 residues. CDR3 in DNA: TGCGCCAGCAGTCAATCGACTACGGAAGAGACCGGGGAGCTGTTTTTT. This translates into CASSQSTTEETGELFF.